This section outlines one TCR beta chain sequence together with its context. Its antigen is not identified. The V gene lost 1 base and the J gene lost 5 bases, with 12 bases spanning the gap. The CDR3 has 15 amino acids. In germline, CDR1 is MGHRA, CDR2 YSYEKL. The sample belongs to a study of cytomegalovirus exposure and HLA in healthy donors. Study-wide context: The Caucasian-associated ancestry cluster contained about four fifths of the 398 genotyped donors.

The study's findings and limits: Prior analysis indicated that the majority of TCR beta V segments exhibited productivity approximately 87% or approximately 30% of the time.

PCR amplification relied on 60 Vbeta primers (plus 13 Jbeta primers). TCRdb's table, derived via immunoSEQ multiplex PCR, lists solely in-frame clones and lacks some. The sample contains 90,000 or so clones, roughly 80% of which appear only once. The sequenced sample consisted of PBMCs. The V call is TRBV4-1, the J call TRBJ1-5; no clear D gene. The receptor was derived from a boy between 10 and 17 years old in good health and CMV-seronegative. The CDR3 loop reads CASSQVKGRDQPQHF. As DNA, the CDR3 is TGCGCCAGCAGCCAAGTTAAAGGGAGGGATCAGCCCCAGCATTTT.